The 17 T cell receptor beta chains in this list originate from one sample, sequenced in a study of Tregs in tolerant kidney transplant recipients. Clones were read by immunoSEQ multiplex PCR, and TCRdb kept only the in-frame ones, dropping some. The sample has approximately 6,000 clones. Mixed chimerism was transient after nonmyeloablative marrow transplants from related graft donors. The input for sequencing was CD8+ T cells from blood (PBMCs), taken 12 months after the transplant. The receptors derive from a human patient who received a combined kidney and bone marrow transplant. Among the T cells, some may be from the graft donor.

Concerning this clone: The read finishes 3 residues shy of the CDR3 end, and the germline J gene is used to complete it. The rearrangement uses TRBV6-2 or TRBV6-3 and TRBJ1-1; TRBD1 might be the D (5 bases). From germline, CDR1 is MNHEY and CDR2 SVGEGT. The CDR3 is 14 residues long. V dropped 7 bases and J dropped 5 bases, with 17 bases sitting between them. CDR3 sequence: CASTPLGGWTEAFF. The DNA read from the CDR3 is TGTGCCAGCACCCCTCTGGGGGGTTGGACTGAA.

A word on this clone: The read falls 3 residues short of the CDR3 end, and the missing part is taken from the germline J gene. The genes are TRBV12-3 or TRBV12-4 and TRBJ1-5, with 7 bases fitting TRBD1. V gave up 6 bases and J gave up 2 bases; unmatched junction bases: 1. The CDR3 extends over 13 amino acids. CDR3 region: CASRDRGNQPQHF. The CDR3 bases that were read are TGTGCCAGCAGAGACAGGGGCAATCAGCCC.

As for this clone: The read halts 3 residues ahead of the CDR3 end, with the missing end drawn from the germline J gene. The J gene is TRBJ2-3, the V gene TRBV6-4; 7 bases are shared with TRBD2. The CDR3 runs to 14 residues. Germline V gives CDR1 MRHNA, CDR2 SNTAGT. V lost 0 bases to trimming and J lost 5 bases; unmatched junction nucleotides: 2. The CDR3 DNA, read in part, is TGTGCCAGCAGTGACTCCGCGGGGGAAGATACG. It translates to CASSDSAGEDT. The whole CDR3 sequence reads CASSDSAGEDTQYF.

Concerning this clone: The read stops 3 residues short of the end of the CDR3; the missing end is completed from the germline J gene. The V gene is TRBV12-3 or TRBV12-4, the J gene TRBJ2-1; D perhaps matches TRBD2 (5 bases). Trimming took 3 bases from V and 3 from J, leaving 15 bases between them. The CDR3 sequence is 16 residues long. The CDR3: CASSLSVLVIYNEQFF. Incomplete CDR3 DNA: TGTGCCAGCAGTTTGAGTGTACTAGTGATCTACAATGAG.

This chain's CDR3 is CATLDRVGTEAFF. Partial CDR3 DNA: TGTGCCACTCTGGACAGGGTAGGAACTGAA. The J gene is TRBJ1-1, the V gene TRBV19, with 8 nucleotides matching TRBD1. The CDR3 end lies 3 residues beyond the end of the read and is filled in from the germline J gene. CDR1 and CDR2 from the germline V gene are LNHDA and SQIVND (reference sequence). V lost 10 bases, J lost 5 bases, and 9 bases stayed unmatched. This CDR3 is built from 13 residues.

The CDR3 bases that were read are TGTGCCACCAGTGATTTAGAGAGGGACAGGGGACAACCTGGGGCCAACGTC. Its protein is CATSDLERDRGQPGANV. Given in full, the CDR3 is CATSDLERDRGQPGANVLTF. The rearrangement uses TRBV24-1 and TRBJ2-6; the match to TRBD1 covers 10 bases. Read coverage stops 3 residues before the CDR3 terminus; the germline J gene supplies the remainder. The trim removed 1 base at V and 2 bases at J, leaving 10 bases unmatched. CDR1 is KGHDR, CDR2 SFDVKD, per germline. The CDR3 is 20 amino acids.

This CDR3 reads CASSSPGHNEKLFF. The covered CDR3 bases are TGTGCCAGCAGTTCACCGGGACACAATGAAAAA. The chain recombines TRBV7-9 with TRBJ1-4; maybe TRBD1 (6 bases). The read stops 3 residues short of the end of the CDR3; the missing end is completed from the germline J gene. Trimming left V 6 bases short and J 5 bases short, with 13 bases between. CDR1 and CDR2 (germline): SEHNR, FQNEAQ (reference sequence). The CDR3 has 14 amino acids.

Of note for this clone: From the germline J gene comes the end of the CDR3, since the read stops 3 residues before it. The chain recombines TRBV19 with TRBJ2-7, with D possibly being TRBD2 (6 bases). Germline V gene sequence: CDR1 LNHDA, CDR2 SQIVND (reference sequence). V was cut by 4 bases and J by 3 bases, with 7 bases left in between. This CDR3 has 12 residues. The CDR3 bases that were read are TGTGCCAGTAGTACCGGGGGCTACGAG. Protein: CASSTGGYE. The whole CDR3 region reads CASSTGGYEQYF.

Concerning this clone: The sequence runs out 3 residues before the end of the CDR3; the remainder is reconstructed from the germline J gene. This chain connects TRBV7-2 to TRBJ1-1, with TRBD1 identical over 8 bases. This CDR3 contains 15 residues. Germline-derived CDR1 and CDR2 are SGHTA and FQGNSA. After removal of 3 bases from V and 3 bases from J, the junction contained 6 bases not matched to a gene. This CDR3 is CASSFVGTGDTEAFF. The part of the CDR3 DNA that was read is TGTGCCAGCAGCTTCGTCGGGACAGGAGACACTGAA.

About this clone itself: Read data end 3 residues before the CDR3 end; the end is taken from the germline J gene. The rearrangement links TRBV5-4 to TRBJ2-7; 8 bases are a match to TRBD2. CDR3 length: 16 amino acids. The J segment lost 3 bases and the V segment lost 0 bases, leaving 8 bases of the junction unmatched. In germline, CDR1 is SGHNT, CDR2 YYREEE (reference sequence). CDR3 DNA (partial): TGTGCCAGCAGCTTGGTAGGGATGGCGGGGGGCTACGAG. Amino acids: CASSLVGMAGGYE. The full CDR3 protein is CASSLVGMAGGYEQYF.

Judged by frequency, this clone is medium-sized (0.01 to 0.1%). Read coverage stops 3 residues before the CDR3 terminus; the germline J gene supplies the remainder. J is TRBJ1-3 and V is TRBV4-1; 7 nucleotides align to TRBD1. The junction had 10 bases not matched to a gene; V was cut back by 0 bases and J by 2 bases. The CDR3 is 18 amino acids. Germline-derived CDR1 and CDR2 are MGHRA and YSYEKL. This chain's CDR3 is CASSQDWDSLYPGNTIYF. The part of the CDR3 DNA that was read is TGCGCCAGCAGCCAAGATTGGGACAGCCTTTATCCTGGAAACACC.

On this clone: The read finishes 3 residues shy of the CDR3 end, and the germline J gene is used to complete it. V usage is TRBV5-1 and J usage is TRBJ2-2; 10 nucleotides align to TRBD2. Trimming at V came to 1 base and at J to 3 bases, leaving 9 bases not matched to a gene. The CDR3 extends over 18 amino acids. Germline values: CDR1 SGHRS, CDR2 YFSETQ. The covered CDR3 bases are TGCGCCAGCAGCTTGAACCTAGCGGGAGCCTTGTACACCGGGGAG. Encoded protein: CASSLNLAGALYTGE. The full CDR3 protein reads CASSLNLAGALYTGELFF.

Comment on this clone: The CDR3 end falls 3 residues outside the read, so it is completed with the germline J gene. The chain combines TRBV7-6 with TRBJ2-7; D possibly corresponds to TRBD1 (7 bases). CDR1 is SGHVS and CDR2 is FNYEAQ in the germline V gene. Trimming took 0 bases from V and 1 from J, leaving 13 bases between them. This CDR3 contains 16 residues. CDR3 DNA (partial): TGTGCCAGCAGCTTAGCGTCACCAGGGGGGTCCTACGAG. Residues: CASSLASPGGSYE. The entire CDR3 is CASSLASPGGSYEQYF.

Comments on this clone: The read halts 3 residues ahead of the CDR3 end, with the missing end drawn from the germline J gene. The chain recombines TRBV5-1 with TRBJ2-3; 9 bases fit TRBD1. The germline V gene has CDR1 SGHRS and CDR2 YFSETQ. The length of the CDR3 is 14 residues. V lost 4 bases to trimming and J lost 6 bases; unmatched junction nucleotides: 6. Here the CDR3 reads CASSNGTGYDTQYF. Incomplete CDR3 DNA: TGCGCCAGCAGCAACGGGACAGGGTATGATACG. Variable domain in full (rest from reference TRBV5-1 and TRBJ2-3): KAGVTQTPRYLIKTRGQQVTLSCSPISGHRSVSWYQQTPGQGLQFLFEYFSETQRNKGNFPGRFSGRQFSNSRSEMNVSTLELGDSALYLCASSNGTGYDTQYFGPGTRLTVL.

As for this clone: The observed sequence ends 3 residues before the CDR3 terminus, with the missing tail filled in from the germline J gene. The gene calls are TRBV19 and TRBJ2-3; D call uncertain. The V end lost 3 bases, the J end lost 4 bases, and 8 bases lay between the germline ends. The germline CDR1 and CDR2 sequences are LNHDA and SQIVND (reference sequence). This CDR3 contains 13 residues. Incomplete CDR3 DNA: TGTGCCAGTAGTATCCTCGGTTCAGATACG. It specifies CASSILGSDT. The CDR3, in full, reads CASSILGSDTQYF.

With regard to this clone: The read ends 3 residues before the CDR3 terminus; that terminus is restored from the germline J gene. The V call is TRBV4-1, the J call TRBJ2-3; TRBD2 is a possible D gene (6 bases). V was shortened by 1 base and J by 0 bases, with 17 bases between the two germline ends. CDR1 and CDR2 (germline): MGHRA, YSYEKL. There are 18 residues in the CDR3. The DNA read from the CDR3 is TGCGCCAGCAGCCAAGTCGACTCTAGCGCAACTAGCACAGATACG. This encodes CASSQVDSSATSTDT. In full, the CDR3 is CASSQVDSSATSTDTQYF.

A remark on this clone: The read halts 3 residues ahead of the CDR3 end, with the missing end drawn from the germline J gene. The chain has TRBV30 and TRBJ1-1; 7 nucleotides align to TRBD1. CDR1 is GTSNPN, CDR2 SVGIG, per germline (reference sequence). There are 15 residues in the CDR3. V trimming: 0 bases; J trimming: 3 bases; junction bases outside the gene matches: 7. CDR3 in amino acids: CAWSVGGGAYTEAFF. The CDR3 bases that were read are TGTGCCTGGAGTGTGGGAGGGGGCGCCTACACTGAA.